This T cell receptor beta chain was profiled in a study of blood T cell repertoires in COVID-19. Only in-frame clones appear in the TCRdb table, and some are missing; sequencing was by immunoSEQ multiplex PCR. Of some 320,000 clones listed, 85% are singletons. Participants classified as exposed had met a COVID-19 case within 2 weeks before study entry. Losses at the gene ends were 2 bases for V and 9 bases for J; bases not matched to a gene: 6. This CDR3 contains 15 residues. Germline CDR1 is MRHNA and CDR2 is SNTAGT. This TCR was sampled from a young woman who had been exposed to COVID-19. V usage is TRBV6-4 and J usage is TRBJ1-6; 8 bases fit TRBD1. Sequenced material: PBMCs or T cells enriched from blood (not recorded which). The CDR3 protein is CASSDPTGVGSPLHF. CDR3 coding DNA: TGTGCCAGCAGTGACCCGACAGGGGTGGGTTCACCCCTCCACTTT.